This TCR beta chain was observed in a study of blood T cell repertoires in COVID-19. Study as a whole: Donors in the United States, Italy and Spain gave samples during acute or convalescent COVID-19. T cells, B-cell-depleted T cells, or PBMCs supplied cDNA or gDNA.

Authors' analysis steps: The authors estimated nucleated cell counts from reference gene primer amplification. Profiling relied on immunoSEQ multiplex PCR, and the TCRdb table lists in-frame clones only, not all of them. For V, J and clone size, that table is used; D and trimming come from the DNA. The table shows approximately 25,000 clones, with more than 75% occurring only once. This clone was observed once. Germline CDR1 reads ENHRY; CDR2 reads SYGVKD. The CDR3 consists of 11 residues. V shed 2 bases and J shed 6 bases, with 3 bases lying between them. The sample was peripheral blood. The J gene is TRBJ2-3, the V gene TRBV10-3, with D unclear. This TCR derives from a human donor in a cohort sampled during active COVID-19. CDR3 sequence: CAISETDTQYF. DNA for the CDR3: TGTGCCATCAGTGAGACTGATACGCAGTATTTT.